This T cell receptor (beta chain) was identified in a study of control samples from healthy donors and cancer patients. The CDR3 is 14 residues long. Looked up from germline, CDR1 is SGHDT and CDR2 is YYEEEE. The V segment lost 2 bases and the J segment 3 bases; nucleotides outside the gene matches: 3. The data were produced by immunoSEQ multiplex PCR, yet TCRdb's version contains in-frame clones alone and is incomplete. The sample shows about 180,000 clones, about 91% of them seen only once. This receptor was obtained from a woman in her thirties or forties in good health. J is TRBJ2-7 and V is TRBV5-6; 9 bases match TRBD1. The sample consisted of blood. The CDR3 here is CASSLGTGFYEQYF. The CDR3 DNA sequence: TGTGCCAGCAGCTTAGGGACAGGGTTCTACGAGCAGTACTTC.